A selection of T cell receptor beta chains follows, all from one sample in a study of T cells after yellow fever vaccination. TCRdb called the 5' RACE reads again in MiXCR, with one record for every CDR3 protein. The repertoire holds over 20,000 distinct CDR3 sequences, with around 5.5% as singletons. The source was PBMCs, either bulk or a sorted T-cell subset (CD4+, CD8+, memory, or dextramer-sorted; not recorded which), collected 15 days after the yellow fever booster vaccination. Every receptor here comes from a man aged 30-40 years who received the YFV17D yellow fever vaccine. Each CDR3 is given with its conserved first and last residue. Clone size is given for some rows only: seen once, a few or many times, or a class if the clone is expanded.

>.|TRBV4-2|TRBJ1-2|22
CASSRTITATLYRDNLNYGYTF
>many|TRBV28|TRBJ2-5|15
CASSSPHWGGETQYF
>many|TRBV29-1|TRBJ2-5|13
CSVGEGRWETQYF
>many|TRBV5-1|TRBJ2-2|18
CASSLEQVRGVNTGELFF
>many|TRBV10-3|TRBJ2-5|14
CAISATGVQETQYF
>many|TRBV28|TRBJ2-7|19
CASSLVFRTSGGTQDEQYF
>many|TRBV14|TRBJ1-6|14
CASSQDSPNSPLHF
>many|TRBV28|TRBJ1-2|14
CASSLNRGDYGYTF
>many|TRBV7-2|TRBJ2-1|14
CASSFVLAANEQFF
>many|TRBV7-2|TRBJ2-1|11
CASRLNNEQFF
>many|TRBV2|TRBJ2-5|15
CASRDRAAGVAAQYF
>medium-sized|TRBV12-3/TRBV12-4|TRBJ2-3|13
CASSLDRSDTQYF
>medium-sized|TRBV20-1|TRBJ2-7|12
CSATGGRYEQYF
>many|TRBV6-2/TRBV6-3|TRBJ2-2|12
CDRSAYTGELFF
>many|TRBV28|TRBJ2-1|15
CASSSPAGLAGNQFF
>many|TRBV7-2|TRBJ2-1|18
CASSLARGGARAYNEQFF
>many|TRBV14|TRBJ2-3|19
CTSSQDDETGKPHTDTQYF
>many|TRBV25-1|TRBJ2-3|13
CASSEPVTDTQYF
>many|TRBV11-2|TRBJ2-3|14
CASSSAASTDTQYF
>many|TRBV10-3|TRBJ1-2|12
CAISEAGYGYTF
>few|TRBV28|TRBJ1-1|12
CASDSSNTEAFF
>many|TRBV2|TRBJ1-1|14
CASSGPTVGTEAFF
>many|TRBV6-6|TRBJ2-7|18
CASSYSVSASGRAGEQYF
>many|TRBV4-2|TRBJ2-5|19
CASSQDLGTSGRQKETQYF
>many|TRBV6-5|TRBJ2-7|12
CASSSDLYEQYF